This is a list of T cell receptor beta chains from one sample in a study of T cell responses to AZD1222 COVID-19 vaccine. The assay was immunoSEQ multiplex PCR, and TCRdb's table has in-frame clones only and misses some. This sample has more than 50,000 clones, with around 74% found just once. This specimen was peripheral blood, taken on day 0 of MenACWY control vaccination. All receptors come from an adult in good health. CDR3s include the opening cysteine and the closing phenylalanine or tryptophan. Fields, in order: V gene, J gene, D gene, clone size, CDR3 DNA, CDR3 protein. D genes are given only for firm matches. The size of a clone is reported for some rows only, either as once, few or many, or as a class for expanded clones.

V gene: TRBV18; J gene: TRBJ1-3; D gene: .; clone size: .; CDR3 DNA: TGTGCCAGCTCCCCCGACAGAAACTCTGGAAACACCATATATTTT; CDR3 protein: CASSPDRNSGNTIYF
V gene: TRBV7-2; J gene: TRBJ2-5; D gene: .; clone size: .; CDR3 DNA: TGTGCCAGCAGCCGGGGGTTCCAAGAGACCCAGTACTTC; CDR3 protein: CASSRGFQETQYF
V gene: TRBV4-1; J gene: TRBJ1-1; D gene: .; clone size: .; CDR3 DNA: TGCGCCAGCAGCCAGTCAGACTTGGGGAGGGGAGCTTTCTTT; CDR3 protein: CASSQSDLGRGAFF
V gene: TRBV18; J gene: TRBJ2-1; D gene: TRBD1; clone size: .; CDR3 DNA: TGTGCCAGCTCACCGGGACAGAGCTCCTACAATGAGCAGTTCTTC; CDR3 protein: CASSPGQSSYNEQFF
V gene: TRBV4-2; J gene: TRBJ1-2; D gene: TRBD1; clone size: .; CDR3 DNA: TGTGCCAGCAGCCAAGGCCAGGGGGAGGATAACTATGGCTACACCTTC; CDR3 protein: CASSQGQGEDNYGYTF
V gene: TRBV20-1; J gene: TRBJ2-1; D gene: .; clone size: .; CDR3 DNA: TGCAGTGCTCCTTACTACCTCGAGCAGTTCTTC; CDR3 protein: CSAPYYLEQFF
V gene: TRBV12-5; J gene: TRBJ2-1; D gene: TRBD1; clone size: .; CDR3 DNA: TGTGCTAGTGGTTTGGGGCAAACGGGACAGGGGAATGAGCAGTTCTTC; CDR3 protein: CASGLGQTGQGNEQFF
V gene: TRBV30; J gene: TRBJ1-1; D gene: .; clone size: few; CDR3 DNA: TGTGCCTGGAGCCGGACAGCGGCTGAAGCTTTCTTT; CDR3 protein: CAWSRTAAEAFF
V gene: TRBV29-1; J gene: TRBJ1-1; D gene: .; clone size: few; CDR3 DNA: TGCAGCGTTGTTGCCCGAGGCGGGATGAACACTGAAGCTTTCTTT; CDR3 protein: CSVVARGGMNTEAFF
V gene: TRBV19; J gene: TRBJ2-1; D gene: .; clone size: .; CDR3 DNA: TGTGCCAGTACCTCGACAGGTTTGGGGCTCAATGAGCAGTTCTTC; CDR3 protein: CASTSTGLGLNEQFF
V gene: TRBV4-1; J gene: TRBJ2-3; D gene: .; clone size: .; CDR3 DNA: TGCGCCAGCAGCCAAGAACCGGGGTTATATACGCAGTATTTT; CDR3 protein: CASSQEPGLYTQYF
V gene: TRBV7-3; J gene: TRBJ2-1; D gene: .; clone size: .; CDR3 DNA: TGTGCCAGCAGCTCCCAGGAGGGTAAGCAGTTCTTC; CDR3 protein: CASSSQEGKQFF
V gene: TRBV3-1/TRBV3-2; J gene: TRBJ1-3; D gene: .; clone size: .; CDR3 DNA: TGTGCCAGCAGCCGGGACGCCCGAAACACCATATATTTT; CDR3 protein: CASSRDARNTIYF
V gene: TRBV4-2; J gene: TRBJ2-1; D gene: .; clone size: .; CDR3 DNA: TGTGCCAGCAGCCTCTTAAGGGCGGCTGAGCAGTTCTTC; CDR3 protein: CASSLLRAAEQFF
V gene: TRBV5-1; J gene: TRBJ1-4; D gene: TRBD1; clone size: .; CDR3 DNA: TGCGCCAGCAGCCAAGACAGGGGTGGTAATGAAAAACTGTTTTTT; CDR3 protein: CASSQDRGGNEKLFF
V gene: TRBV28; J gene: TRBJ1-4; D gene: .; clone size: .; CDR3 DNA: TGTGCCACCGGGGACGGGGCCGATGGTGAAAAACTGTTTTTT; CDR3 protein: CATGDGADGEKLFF
V gene: TRBV5-1; J gene: TRBJ2-1; D gene: .; clone size: .; CDR3 DNA: TGCGCCAGCAGCGTTGGCGTGCGCTCCTTAGGAAGGTACAATGAGCAGTTCTTC; CDR3 protein: CASSVGVRSLGRYNEQFF
V gene: TRBV5-1; J gene: TRBJ2-1; D gene: TRBD1; clone size: .; CDR3 DNA: TGCGCCAGCAGGCCAGGGACAGCCACCTACAATGAGCAGTTCTTC; CDR3 protein: CASRPGTATYNEQFF
V gene: TRBV11-2; J gene: TRBJ1-2; D gene: TRBD1; clone size: .; CDR3 DNA: TGTGCCAGCAGCTTGTGGCAGGGGGCAGGAGGCTACACCTTC; CDR3 protein: CASSLWQGAGGYTF
V gene: TRBV19; J gene: TRBJ2-3; D gene: .; clone size: .; CDR3 DNA: TGTGCCAGTAGTATAAAAATCACAGATACGCAGTATTTT; CDR3 protein: CASSIKITDTQYF